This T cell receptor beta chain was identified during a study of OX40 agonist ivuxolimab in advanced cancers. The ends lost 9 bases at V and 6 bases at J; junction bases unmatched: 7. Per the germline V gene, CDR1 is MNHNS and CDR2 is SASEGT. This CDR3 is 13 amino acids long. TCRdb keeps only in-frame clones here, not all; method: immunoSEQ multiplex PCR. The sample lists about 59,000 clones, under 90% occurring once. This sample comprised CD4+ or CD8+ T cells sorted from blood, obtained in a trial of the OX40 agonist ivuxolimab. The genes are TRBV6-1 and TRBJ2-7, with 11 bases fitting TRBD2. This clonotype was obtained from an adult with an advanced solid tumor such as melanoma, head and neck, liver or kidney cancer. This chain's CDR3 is CASGTSGTSEQYF. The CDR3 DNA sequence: TGTGCCAGTGGGACTAGCGGCACAAGCGAGCAGTACTTC.